This note documents a single T cell receptor beta chain sequence. The sample belongs to a study of blood T cell repertoires in COVID-19. In the study's own analysis: Counts of nucleated cells, estimated from reference gene primer amplification, were obtained. Repertoires were generated with immunoSEQ multiplex PCR, while TCRdb's copy carries only in-frame clones and drops some. For V, J and clone size, that table is used; D and trimming come from the DNA. The data contain under 55,000 clones, around 86% of them seen just once; the ten biggest clones take up about 5%. V trimming: 6 bases; J trimming: 1 base; junction bases outside the gene matches: 1. CDR1 and CDR2 (germline): MNHEY, SVGAGI. This CDR3 spans 13 amino acids.

Sequencing was performed on peripheral blood. This sequence originates from a middle-aged man with active COVID-19. This sequence joins TRBV6-5 and TRBJ2-5; 8 bases are a match to TRBD1. CDR3 nucleotide sequence: TGTGCCAGCAGCGGACAGGGCCAAGAGACCCAGTACTTC. Protein sequence: CASSGQGQETQYF.